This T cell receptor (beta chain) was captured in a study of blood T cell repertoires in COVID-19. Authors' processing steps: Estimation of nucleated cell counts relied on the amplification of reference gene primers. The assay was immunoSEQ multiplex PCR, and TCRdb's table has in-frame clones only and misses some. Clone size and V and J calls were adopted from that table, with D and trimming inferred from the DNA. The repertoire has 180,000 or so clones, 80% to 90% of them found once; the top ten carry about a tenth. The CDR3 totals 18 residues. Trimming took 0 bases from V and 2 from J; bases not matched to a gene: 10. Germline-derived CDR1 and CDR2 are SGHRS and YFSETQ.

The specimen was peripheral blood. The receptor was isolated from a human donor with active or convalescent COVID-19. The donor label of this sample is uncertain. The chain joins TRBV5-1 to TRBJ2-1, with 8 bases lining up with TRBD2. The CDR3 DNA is TGCGCCAGCAGCTTGGCAGTTGGTAGCGGGACCCCCTACAATGAGCAGTTCTTC. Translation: CASSLAVGSGTPYNEQFF.